A selection of T cell receptor beta chains follows, all from one sample in a study of blood T cell repertoires in COVID-19. The data were produced by immunoSEQ multiplex PCR, yet TCRdb's version contains in-frame clones alone and is incomplete. The sample lists approximately 140,000 clones; around 86% were seen once. Sequencing was carried out using peripheral blood. These receptors came from a human donor in a cohort sampled during active COVID-19. The CDR3 runs from the conserved cysteine through the conserved F or W. Fields, in order: clone size, V gene, J gene, D gene, CDR3 DNA, CDR3 protein. The D gene is left open where the match is weak. Size tells how often a clone was seen (once, few, many) or the class of an expanded clone, and some rows leave it out.

>NA|TRBV27|TRBJ1-5|NA
TGTGCCAGCAGTTTATGGGGGGGCGGTCAGCCCCAGCATTTT
CASSLWGGGQPQHF
>NA|TRBV18|TRBJ2-1|TRBD2
TGTGCCAGCTCACCACGGGCGGGAGTGGGGAATGAGCAGTTCTTC
CASSPRAGVGNEQFF
>NA|TRBV18|TRBJ2-1|NA
TGTGCCAGCTCAATTAGGGGGAACGACTACAATGAGCAGTTCTTC
CASSIRGNDYNEQFF
>few|TRBV19|TRBJ2-7|NA
TGTGCCAGTAACTCTCGGAGAGGAGAGCAGTACTTC
CASNSRRGEQYF
>NA|TRBV21-1|TRBJ2-7|NA
TGTGCCAGCAGCAAAGTAACAGGGCAAAACGAGCAGTACTTC
CASSKVTGQNEQYF
>NA|TRBV2|TRBJ1-1|NA
TGTGCCAGCAGTCAGAGGGCCGTAGAAGCTTTCTTT
CASSQRAVEAFF
>once|TRBV5-1|TRBJ2-5|TRBD2
TGCGCCAGCAGCTCGGGACTAGCGGGAGAAAAAGAGACCCAGTACTTC
CASSSGLAGEKETQYF
>NA|TRBV9|TRBJ2-5|TRBD1
TGTGCCAGCACGCTGACAGGGGTGAAGACCCAGTACTTC
CASTLTGVKTQYF
>few|TRBV6-5|TRBJ1-5|NA
TGTGCCAGCCGAACCGGGGGGGAGAATCAGCCCCAGCATTTT
CASRTGGENQPQHF
>NA|TRBV11-2|TRBJ1-5|TRBD1
TGTGCCAGCAGCCCGACAGGGAGTCAGCCCCAGCATTTT
CASSPTGSQPQHF
>NA|TRBV28|TRBJ2-5|TRBD2
TGTGCCAGCAGTTTACTAGCGGGAGCAGAGACCCAGTACTTC
CASSLLAGAETQYF
>NA|TRBV7-8|TRBJ2-1|TRBD2
TGTGCCAGCAGCTTATTCTATCTAGCGGGAGCTTTCTACAATGAGCAGTTCTTC
CASSLFYLAGAFYNEQFF
>NA|TRBV6-5|TRBJ1-3|NA
TGTGCCAGCAGTAGGGGGGACTACTCTGGAAACACCATATATTTT
CASSRGDYSGNTIYF